These 19 T cell receptor beta chains share one sample of origin, sequenced in a study of blood T cell repertoires in COVID-19. Libraries were prepared by immunoSEQ multiplex PCR; TCRdb keeps only in-frame clonotypes and omits some of them. The table shows some 150,000 clones, with roughly 86% occurring only once. The material sequenced was peripheral blood. The source is a woman aged 45 to 65 with acute or convalescent COVID-19.

The rearrangement joins TRBV24-1 to TRBJ1-2; 7 bases map to TRBD1. With V trimmed by 7 bases and J by 8 bases, 6 bases remained unmatched. The CDR3 spans 12 residues. Looked up from germline, CDR1 is KGHDR and CDR2 is SFDVKD. CDR3 coding DNA: TGTGCCACCAGCAAGACAGGGTTCGGCTACACCTTC. This translates into CATSKTGFGYTF.

The CDR3 region has the DNA TGTGCCAGCAGCCAAGTCAGGGACACCGGGGAGCTGTTTTTT. It encodes CASSQVRDTGELFF. V gene TRBV3-1 (or the pseudogene TRBV3-2) combines with J gene TRBJ2-2; D is perhaps TRBD1 (5 bases). The V gene lost 1 base and the J gene lost 3 bases, with 6 bases spanning the gap. The CDR3 loop spans 14 amino acids. Germline V gene sequence: CDR1 LGHDT, CDR2 YNNKEL (reference sequence).

This chain links TRBV7-2 with TRBJ2-3; no clear D gene. The V end was cut by 2 bases, the J end by 6 bases, with 12 bases between. Germline V gives CDR1 SGHTA, CDR2 FQGNSA. The length of the CDR3 is 14 residues. The CDR3 sequence is CASSLSPLPDTQYF. The CDR3 DNA sequence: TGTGCCAGCAGCTTAAGCCCCCTCCCGGATACGCAGTATTTT.

This rearrangement joins TRBV19 to TRBJ2-3; 7 nucleotides agree with TRBD2. Trimming took 7 bases from V and 2 from J; bases not matched to a gene: 9. The CDR3 has 15 amino acids. Germline CDR1 LNHDA, CDR2 SQIVND (reference sequence). CDR3 sequence reads: CASKVLAANTDTQYF. The CDR3 coding sequence is TGTGCCAGTAAAGTCCTAGCGGCAAACACAGATACGCAGTATTTT.

The chain couples TRBV7-8 to TRBJ2-7, with 12 nucleotides matching TRBD2. The J segment lost 2 bases and the V segment lost 2 bases, leaving 1 base of the junction unmatched. This CDR3 has 15 amino acids. The germline V gene has CDR1 SGHVS and CDR2 FQNEAQ. In DNA, the CDR3 is TGTGCCAGCAGCTTAACTAGCGGGGGGCCCTACGAGCAGTACTTC. It specifies CASSLTSGGPYEQYF.

This sequence joins TRBV24-1 and TRBJ2-1; TRBD2 matches 7 bases. Trimming removed 8 bases from V and 4 bases from J; junction bases left unmatched: 7. The CDR3 is made up of 14 amino acids. Per germline, CDR1 KGHDR and CDR2 SFDVKD. The CDR3 DNA is TGTGCCACCAAAAGCGGGGCAAATTACAATGAGCAGTTCTTC. This encodes CATKSGANYNEQFF.

The genes are TRBV5-6 and TRBJ2-7; tentative D call: TRBD2 (5 bases). The CDR3 totals 15 residues. CDR1 and CDR2 from the germline V gene are SGHDT and YYEEEE. Trimming shortened V by 2 bases and J by 0 bases, and 12 bases separated the two germline ends. The CDR3 DNA reads as TGTGCCAGCAGCTTTGGACTCCTCGACTCCTACGAGCAGTACTTC. As protein: CASSFGLLDSYEQYF.

The rearrangement uses TRBV7-3 and TRBJ2-5; 10 bases match TRBD1. Trimming removed 5 bases from V and 5 bases from J; junction bases left unmatched: 8. Germline V lookup: CDR1 SGHTA, CDR2 FQGTGA. The CDR3 spans 15 residues. CDR3 coding DNA: TGTGCCAGCAGCCAAGACAGGGGGCAGGTGGAGACCCAGTACTTC. It specifies CASSQDRGQVETQYF.

The chain is built from TRBV5-6 and TRBJ2-7, with 8 bases identical to TRBD2. Germline CDR1 is SGHDT and CDR2 is YYEEEE. The V and J ends lost 6 bases and 3 bases, in that order; junction bases with no gene match: 11. The CDR3 is 15 amino acids. The CDR3 protein is CASNARRGAGYEQYF. The DNA of the CDR3 is TGTGCCAGCAACGCGCGGCGGGGGGCGGGCTACGAGCAGTACTTC.

The V gene is TRBV7-6, the J gene TRBJ2-1; 9 bases match TRBD2. Germline V gene data show CDR1 as SGHVS and CDR2 as FNYEAQ. The CDR3 runs to 15 residues. The J segment lost 2 bases and the V segment lost 3 bases, leaving 2 bases of the junction unmatched. CDR3 bases: TGTGCCAGCAGCTTCAGCGGGGGGCCCTACAATGAGCAGTTCTTC. Translated, it gives CASSFSGGPYNEQFF.

J is TRBJ2-7 and V is TRBV6-5; possibly TRBD1 for D (5 bases). Germline V gene lookup returns CDR1 MNHEY and CDR2 SVGAGI. The CDR3 totals 13 residues. V was pared by 5 bases and J by 2 bases, with 10 bases between. The CDR3 sequence: CASSLTDTYEQYF. CDR3 in DNA: TGTGCCAGCAGTCTGACAGACACCTACGAGCAGTACTTC.

The V and J genes are TRBV9 and TRBJ2-3, with a tentative D call TRBD2 (6 bases). The CDR3 loop spans 16 amino acids. Trimming took off 0 bases at V and 0 bases at J, with 11 bases between the two ends. Germline V CDR1 and CDR2: SGDLS, YYNGEE. As DNA, the CDR3 is TGTGCCAGCAGCGTAGGAGCGGGCCTTAGCACAGATACGCAGTATTTT. Encoded protein: CASSVGAGLSTDTQYF. The full variable domain, its missing parts supplied by reference TRBV9 and TRBJ2-3, is DSGVTQTPKHLITATGQRVTLRCSPRSGDLSVYWYQQSLDQGLQFLIQYYNGEERAKGNILERFSAQQFPDLHSELNLSSLELGDSALYFCASSVGAGLSTDTQYFGPGTRLTVL.

This clone was observed a single time. The chain combines TRBV5-1 with TRBJ2-7; 7 bases map to TRBD2. CDR1 SGHRS and CDR2 YFSETQ come from the germline V gene. The junction had 9 bases not matched to a gene; V was cut back by 4 bases and J by 5 bases. The CDR3 covers 14 residues. The CDR3: CASSAGGEGNEQYF. For the CDR3, the DNA is TGCGCCAGCAGCGCCGGCGGGGAGGGTAACGAGCAGTACTTC.

V gene TRBV30 combines with J gene TRBJ1-5; D unresolved. This CDR3 region has 15 residues. V was clipped by 3 bases and J by 0 bases, with 12 bases between them. CDR1 GTSNPN and CDR2 SVGIG come from the germline V gene (reference sequence). The CDR3, as DNA: TGTGCCTGGAGAACGGGGTCCCTTAGCAATCAGCCCCAGCATTTT. This codes for CAWRTGSLSNQPQHF. The whole variable domain, remainder taken from reference TRBV30 and TRBJ1-5, is SQTIHQWPATLVQPVGSPLSLECTVEGTSNPNLYWYRQAAGRGLQLLFYSVGIGQISSEVPQNLSASRPQDRQFILSSKKLLLSDSGFYLCAWRTGSLSNQPQHFGDGTRLSIL.

V and J are TRBV28 and TRBJ2-3, with D tentatively TRBD2 (6 bases). Germline loops: CDR1 MDHEN, CDR2 SYDVKM. This CDR3 is 13 amino acids long. V was trimmed by 7 bases and J by 5 bases, leaving 13 bases between them. In DNA, the CDR3 is TGTGCCAGCACCCCGTGGGAGGAAGATACGCAGTATTTT. Residues: CASTPWEEDTQYF.

The J gene is TRBJ1-1, the V gene TRBV7-8, with D tentatively TRBD1 (6 bases). Deletions cut 4 bases from V and 1 base from J, with 13 bases between. In germline, CDR1 is SGHVS, CDR2 FQNEAQ. CDR3 size: 15 residues. The CDR3 DNA reads TGTGCCAGCAGCTCAAACCCGACAGGGAACACTGAAGCTTTCTTT. Amino acids: CASSSNPTGNTEAFF.

This chain connects TRBV7-9 to TRBJ2-7; D gene ambiguous. The germline V gene encodes CDR1 SEHNR and CDR2 FQNEAQ (reference sequence). Trimming pared 5 bases from V and 2 bases from J, leaving 10 bases between. CDR3 length equals 13 residues. In nucleotides, the CDR3 is TGTGCCAGCAGCCCTGACGGAGCCTACGAGCAGTACTTC. This encodes CASSPDGAYEQYF. Drawing the rest from reference TRBV7-9 and TRBJ2-7, the complete variable domain is DTGVSQNPRHKITKRGQNVTFRCDPISEHNRLYWYRQTLGQGPEFLTYFQNEAQLEKSRLLSDRFSAERPKGSFSTLEIQRTEQGDSAMYLCASSPDGAYEQYFGPGTRLTVT.

J is TRBJ2-2 and V is TRBV12-3 or TRBV12-4; unclear D gene. This CDR3 region has 13 residues. The V and J ends lost 8 bases and 5 bases respectively, with 12 bases between them. CDR3 protein: CASGLLTTGELFF. The CDR3 coding sequence is TGTGCCAGCGGGCTTCTCACGACCGGGGAGCTGTTTTTT.

This chain links TRBV27 with TRBJ2-3; 12 bases are shared with TRBD1. The CDR3 contains 15 residues. The germline CDR1 and CDR2 sequences are MNHEY and SMNVEV (reference sequence). The V gene end was trimmed by 6 bases and the J gene end by 4 bases; junction bases not matched to a gene: 5. This chain's CDR3 is CASRSRDRGPDTQYF. The CDR3 DNA reads as TGTGCCAGCAGGTCCCGGGACAGGGGGCCAGATACGCAGTATTTT.